One T cell receptor (beta chain) is described in this entry. Its antigen is undetermined. The data belong to a study of cytomegalovirus exposure and HLA in healthy donors. Findings of the study overall: In a later analysis, at a false discovery rate of 0.05, over 15,000 TCR beta sequences matched HLA alleles. Equally common other TCR beta chains were less clonally expanded than HLA-associated ones, a later analysis found.

PCR was performed using 60 Vbeta and 13 Jbeta primers. Data came from immunoSEQ multiplex PCR; TCRdb stores just in-frame clones and leaves some out. This sample has some 130,000 clones; more than 70% occur once, and the top ten carry 4.2%. V shed 8 bases and J 0 bases; nucleotides not matched to a gene: 4. The CDR3 sequence is 15 residues long. The germline V gene encodes CDR1 LNHDA and CDR2 SQIVND (reference sequence). Donors counted as nominally healthy when sampled, yet unrecorded immune exposures were likely. This rearrangement joins TRBV19 to TRBJ1-3, with 10 bases aligning to TRBD1. Sequencing input: PBMCs. This receptor was taken from a middle-aged man in good health and CMV-seropositive. The CDR3 reads CASEDRGGSGNTIYF. The CDR3 nucleotides read TGTGCCAGTGAGGACAGGGGGGGCTCTGGAAACACCATATATTTT. The complete variable domain, with remaining parts taken from reference TRBV19 and TRBJ1-3, reads DGGITQSPKYLFRKEGQNVTLSCEQNLNHDAMYWYRQDPGQGLRLIYYSQIVNDFQKGDIAEGYSVSREKKESFPLTVTSAQKNPTAFYLCASEDRGGSGNTIYFGEGSWLTVV.